A single sample is the source of the 23 T cell receptor beta chains below, sequenced in a study of T-cell memory formation after mild COVID-19. One entry per CDR3 protein results from TCRdb running MiXCR on the 5' RACE reads. Altogether roughly 450,000 distinct CDR3 sequences are present, over 15% being singletons, with the ten largest covering 12%. Specimen: PBMCs or a T cell subset sorted from them (not recorded which). These receptors originate from an adult woman who had mild COVID-19 (a few samples of this study predate the infection). Cell type and time point are not known.

This clonotype was counted ten times or more. The chain employs TRBV27 and TRBJ1-5, with D perhaps matching TRBD1 (5 bases). Germline CDR1 reads MNHEY; CDR2 reads SMNVEV (reference sequence). Trimming took off 0 bases at V and 1 base at J, with 7 bases between the two ends. The CDR3 spans 15 residues. The CDR3 region has the DNA TGTGCCAGCAGTTTATCGCGGGACAGCAATCAGCCCCAGCATTTT. Encoded protein: CASSLSRDSNQPQHF.

The chain carries TRBV7-2 and TRBJ1-1; D is unresolved. This CDR3 region has 15 residues. Deletions cut 5 bases from V and 6 bases from J, with 19 bases between. CDR1 is SGHTA and CDR2 is FQGNSA in the germline V gene. CDR3 coding DNA: TGTGCCAGCAGCCCCAGGTTTCTGGGCGATCCTGAAGCTTTCTTT. The encoded protein is CASSPRFLGDPEAFF.

The V and J genes are TRBV10-3 and TRBJ2-5, with TRBD2 matching 8 bases. The CDR3 consists of 14 residues. Trimming cost V 6 bases and J 2 bases; bases outside gene matches: 5. CDR1 and CDR2 (germline): ENHRY, SYGVKD. The CDR3 DNA reads TGTGCCATCAGCTCCGGGACTAGACAAGAGACCCAGTACTTC. It specifies CAISSGTRQETQYF.

The rearrangement links TRBV7-2 to TRBJ2-4; D is tentatively TRBD1 or TRBD2 (5 bases each). Germline loops: CDR1 SGHTA, CDR2 FQGNSA. V gave up 3 bases and J gave up 6 bases, with 12 bases separating them. This CDR3 is built from 14 residues. The DNA of the CDR3 is TGTGCCAGCAGCTTTTCCAGGGACGGAAACATTCAGTACTTC. It translates to CASSFSRDGNIQYF. Supplemented by reference TRBV7-2 and TRBJ2-4, the full variable domain reads GAGVSQSPSNKVTEKGKDVELRCDPISGHTALYWYRQSLGQGLEFLIYFQGNSAPDKSGLPSDRFSAERTGGSVSTLTIQRTQQEDSAVYLCASSFSRDGNIQYFGAGTRLSVL.

This clonotype was detected a few times. J is TRBJ1-1 and V is TRBV20-1; maybe TRBD1 (5 bases). Germline V gene sequence: CDR1 DFQATT, CDR2 SNEGSKA (reference sequence). V lost 3 bases and J 0 bases, leaving 11 bases between the germline ends. This CDR3 is 14 amino acids long. CDR3 residues: CSASVPGMNTEAFF. The CDR3 region has the DNA TGCAGTGCTAGCGTTCCAGGGATGAACACTGAAGCTTTCTTT.

The J gene is TRBJ2-7, the V gene TRBV7-9, with D possibly being TRBD1 or TRBD2 (7 bases each). Trimming left V 4 bases short and J 2 bases short, with 15 bases between. The CDR3 consists of 15 residues. CDR1 is SEHNR and CDR2 is FQNEAQ in the germline V gene (reference sequence). The CDR3 reads CASSSRGGGPYEQYF. The CDR3 coding sequence is TGTGCCAGCAGCTCAAGGGGAGGGGGCCCCTACGAGCAGTACTTC.

This clonotype was observed a handful of times. V and J are TRBV20-1 and TRBJ1-1, with D maybe TRBD1 (5 bases). Germline loops: CDR1 DFQATT, CDR2 SNEGSKA (reference sequence). V lost 2 bases, J lost 3 bases, and 25 bases lay in between. The CDR3 is made up of 18 amino acids. This chain's CDR3 is CSARPGFRATGGDTEAFF. CDR3 sequence (DNA): TGCAGTGCTAGACCCGGGTTTAGGGCGACCGGAGGGGACACTGAAGCTTTCTTT.

V is TRBV12-3 or TRBV12-4 and J is TRBJ2-3; 8 bases align to TRBD2. Trimming removed 2 bases from V and 0 bases from J; junction bases left unmatched: 22. The CDR3 contains 22 residues. CDR3 amino acids: CASSLRALGGGLTRISTDTQYF. The DNA for the CDR3 is TGTGCCAGCAGTTTAAGAGCGTTGGGCGGGGGGCTAACAAGAATTAGCACAGATACGCAGTATTTT.

The chain recombines TRBV7-9 with TRBJ2-1; D assignment may be TRBD1 or TRBD2 (6 bases each). This CDR3 region has 13 residues. CDR1 is SEHNR and CDR2 is FQNEAQ in the germline V gene (reference sequence). Trimming shortened V by 2 bases and J by 8 bases, and 10 bases separated the two germline ends. CDR3 bases: TGTGCCAGCAGCTTAAGGGGGAGGTATGAGCAGTTCTTC. It translates to CASSLRGRYEQFF. Supplemented by reference TRBV7-9 and TRBJ2-1, the full variable domain reads DTGVSQNPRHKITKRGQNVTFRCDPISEHNRLYWYRQTLGQGPEFLTYFQNEAQLEKSRLLSDRFSAERPKGSFSTLEIQRTEQGDSAMYLCASSLRGRYEQFFGPGTRLTVL.

There are a few counts of this clonotype. This chain uses TRBV7-9 with TRBJ1-5; D unclear. V shed 5 bases and J shed 6 bases, with 17 bases lying between them. CDR1 and CDR2 (germline): SEHNR, FQNEAQ (reference sequence). The CDR3 is 15 amino acids. CDR3 amino acids: CASSEIGQVAQPQHF. CDR3 bases: TGTGCCAGCAGCGAAATAGGTCAGGTGGCTCAGCCCCAGCATTTT.

The chain uses TRBV12-3 or TRBV12-4 and TRBJ1-1, with D tentatively TRBD1 (5 bases). The CDR3 runs 16 residues. Trimming took 0 bases from V and 4 from J, leaving 15 bases between them. Here the CDR3 DNA reads TGTGCCAGCAGTTTAGCTGGGGCGATGCGAGGCACTGAAGCTTTCTTT. Residues: CASSLAGAMRGTEAFF.

The chain employs TRBV5-1 and TRBJ1-2, with a tentative D call TRBD1 (5 bases). The CDR3 length is 14 residues. CDR1 is SGHRS and CDR2 is YFSETQ in the germline V gene. Trimming removed 0 bases at V and 9 bases at J, with 15 bases between. The CDR3 region is CASSLGDGTRSYTF. In nucleotides, the CDR3 is TGCGCCAGCAGCTTGGGGGACGGCACTAGGAGCTACACCTTC.

The J gene is TRBJ1-4, the V gene TRBV4-3; 7 bases line up with TRBD1. Looked up from germline, CDR1 is LGHNA and CDR2 is YSLEER. Trimming took 6 bases from V and 0 from J; bases not matched to a gene: 4. CDR3 size: 15 residues. CDR3 protein: CASRRQGATNEKLFF. The CDR3 region has the DNA TGCGCCAGCAGACGACAGGGTGCAACTAATGAAAAACTGTTTTTT.

In its sample, this clonotype was seen a few times. Here the CDR3 reads CASSPRAGRGRDEQFF. The CDR3 DNA is TGCGCCAGCAGCCCGCGTGCGGGGAGAGGAAGGGATGAGCAGTTCTTC. V usage is TRBV5-1 and J usage is TRBJ2-1; D perhaps matches TRBD2 (6 bases). The CDR3 loop spans 16 amino acids. Per the germline V gene, CDR1 is SGHRS and CDR2 is YFSETQ. V lost 4 bases and J lost 8, with 22 bases in between.

V is TRBV5-5 and J is TRBJ1-2; D is possibly TRBD1 (6 bases). The V and J ends lost 0 bases and 4 bases respectively, with 19 bases between them. The germline V gene encodes CDR1 SGHKS and CDR2 YYEKEE (reference sequence). The CDR3 extends over 17 amino acids. CDR3 sequence (DNA): TGTGCCAGCAGCTTGGAGACAGGTTCAAACCCTGGCTATGGCTACACCTTC. Encoded protein: CASSLETGSNPGYGYTF.

The chain uses TRBV6-6 and TRBJ2-7, with 7 bases matching TRBD2. V shed 0 bases and J 4 bases; nucleotides not matched to a gene: 6. CDR1 is MNHNY, CDR2 SVGAGI, per germline (reference sequence). The CDR3 totals 15 residues. The CDR3 spells CASSYSAGTPYEQYF. The CDR3 DNA sequence: TGTGCCAGCAGTTACTCAGCGGGAACCCCTTACGAGCAGTACTTC.

This clonotype was picked up a small number of times. The chain employs TRBV19 and TRBJ1-1, with 8 bases fitting TRBD1. Germline lookup yields CDR1 LNHDA and CDR2 SQIVND (reference sequence). After removal of 3 bases from V and 11 bases from J, the junction contained 5 bases not matched to a gene. The CDR3 covers 12 residues. For the CDR3, the DNA is TGTGCCAGTAGTATGGACAGGGTAGTCGCTTTCTTT. Amino acids: CASSMDRVVAFF.

This clonotype was seen more than once but under ten times. CDR3 DNA: TGTGCCAGCAGTTACCCGGCTAGCACAGATACGCAGTATTTT. It specifies CASSYPASTDTQYF. This chain links TRBV6-6 with TRBJ2-3, with D unresolved. V lost 2 bases, J lost 0 bases, and 6 bases lay in between. In germline, CDR1 is MNHNY, CDR2 SVGAGI (reference sequence). CDR3 length: 14 residues.

The V call is TRBV30, the J call TRBJ2-3; TRBD2 is a possible D gene (5 bases). The CDR3 has 16 amino acids. V was trimmed by 3 bases and J by 4 bases, leaving 20 bases between them. Germline V gene sequence: CDR1 GTSNPN, CDR2 SVGIG (reference sequence). Here the CDR3 DNA reads TGTGCCTGGAGAAAACCCAATGAAGCTAGCTCAGATACGCAGTATTTT. It encodes CAWRKPNEASSDTQYF.

This clonotype was counted a few times. The chain couples TRBV4-3 to TRBJ1-2; 7 bases agree with TRBD1. The CDR3 loop spans 15 amino acids. Germline-derived CDR1 and CDR2 are LGHNA and YSLEER. V was pared by 0 bases and J by 6 bases, with 7 bases of the junction left unmatched. The CDR3 region is CASSQEQGFSHGYTF. In DNA, the CDR3 is TGCGCCAGCAGCCAAGAACAGGGGTTTTCTCATGGCTACACCTTC.

This clonotype has only a few counts. The J gene is TRBJ1-1, the V gene TRBV24-1; 8 bases match TRBD1. Germline assignment: CDR1 KGHDR and CDR2 SFDVKD. Unmatched junction bases numbered 3, after V lost 7 bases and J lost 3 bases. This CDR3 region has 13 residues. The CDR3 protein is CATRTGEYTEAFF. The CDR3 DNA sequence: TGTGCCACCAGGACAGGGGAATACACTGAAGCTTTCTTT.

This clonotype was observed a handful of times. The chain has TRBV7-9 and TRBJ2-1, with TRBD2 identical over 7 bases. After removal of 4 bases from V and 3 bases from J, the junction contained 9 bases not matched to a gene. CDR1 and CDR2 from the germline V gene are SEHNR and FQNEAQ (reference sequence). The CDR3 consists of 16 residues. The CDR3 coding sequence is TGTGCCAGCAGCTCCGGGCGGGAGTTTCTCTACAATGAGCAGTTCTTC. Its translation is CASSSGREFLYNEQFF.

The chain has TRBV7-8 and TRBJ1-5; D gene unclear. The V end lost 3 bases, the J end lost 0 bases, and 24 bases lay between the germline ends. The CDR3 runs 20 residues. Germline V CDR1 and CDR2: SGHVS, FQNEAQ. The CDR3: CASSLNALGSPFYSNQPQHF. Written as DNA, the CDR3 is TGTGCCAGCAGCTTGAATGCCCTCGGCAGTCCCTTTTATAGCAATCAGCCCCAGCATTTT.